Presented here are 28 T cell receptor beta chains from one specimen sequenced in a study of type 1 and type 2 diabetes patients. Amplification started from genomic DNA. Amplification of the beta chain CDR3 used 30 forward and 13 reverse multiplex primers. Each CDR3 protein is one row after TCRdb ran MiXCR on the multiplex PCR reads. Among approximately 260,000 distinct CDR3 sequences listed, roughly 44% were seen once. Sequences were obtained from peripheral blood mononuclear cells (PBMCs). The source of these receptors is a man between 18 and 29 years old with type 2 diabetes.

The V call is TRBV20-1, the J call TRBJ2-5, with a weak D call TRBD1 (6 bases). Germline lookup yields CDR1 DFQATT and CDR2 SNEGSKA (reference sequence). V gave up 1 base and J gave up 5 bases, with 17 bases separating them. The CDR3 consists of 15 residues. CDR3 residues: CSARGEAIQGETQYF. For the CDR3, the DNA is TGCAGTGCTAGAGGCGAGGCAATTCAGGGGGAGACCCAGTACTTC.

The V call is TRBV12-3 or TRBV12-4, the J call TRBJ2-1; no clear D. This CDR3 contains 13 residues. Trimming stripped 3 bases from V and 7 bases from J, with 10 bases between. The chain's CDR3 is CASSLGSMNEQFF. The CDR3 DNA is TGTGCCAGCAGTTTGGGGTCTATGAATGAGCAGTTCTTC.

The chain carries TRBV6-5 and TRBJ1-1; D might be TRBD1 (5 bases). In germline, CDR1 is MNHEY, CDR2 SVGAGI. V dropped 7 bases and J dropped 0 bases, with 12 bases sitting between them. The CDR3 extends over 14 amino acids. CDR3 loop: CASTEGRLNTEAFF. CDR3 DNA: TGTGCCAGCACCGAGGGGAGGTTGAACACTGAAGCTTTCTTT.

The CDR3 is CASSELHREQYF. The CDR3 nucleotides read TGTGCCAGCAGTGAACTCCACCGGGAGCAGTACTTC. The chain is built from TRBV6-1 and TRBJ2-7; D unclear. Trimming pared 2 bases from V and 7 bases from J, leaving 9 bases between. Germline CDR1 is MNHNS and CDR2 is SASEGT. The CDR3 has 12 residues.

V gene TRBV3-1 combines with J gene TRBJ2-7; TRBD2 might be the D (6 bases). In germline, CDR1 is LGHDT, CDR2 YNNKEL (reference sequence). With 3 bases removed from V and 3 bases from J, the gap between germline ends came to 15 bases. CDR3 length: 15 residues. CDR3 sequence reads: CASSHRSSEDYEQYF. The CDR3 nucleotides are TGTGCCAGCAGCCATCGGTCTAGCGAGGACTACGAGCAGTACTTC.

This clonotype was seen a handful of times. The V gene is TRBV4-1, the J gene TRBJ2-2; 11 nucleotides line up with TRBD1. The CDR3 extends over 17 amino acids. Germline-derived CDR1 and CDR2 are MGHRA and YSYEKL. Trimming removed 4 bases from V and 6 bases from J; junction bases left unmatched: 10. CDR3: CASSPIRGQGVAGELFF. The DNA of the CDR3 is TGCGCCAGCAGCCCGATCAGGGGACAGGGGGTTGCCGGGGAGCTGTTTTTT.

The chain carries TRBV19 and TRBJ2-7; maybe TRBD2 (6 bases). Between the trimmed V and J ends, which lost 5 bases and 0 bases, there was a span of 11 bases. This CDR3 region has 14 residues. Germline CDR1 and CDR2: LNHDA and SQIVND (reference sequence). CDR3 amino acids: CASSPHGSSYEQYF. As DNA, the CDR3 is TGTGCCAGTAGTCCCCACGGGAGCTCCTACGAGCAGTACTTC. The variable domain in full, with the rest retrieved from reference TRBV19 and TRBJ2-7, is DGGITQSPKYLFRKEGQNVTLSCEQNLNHDAMYWYRQDPGQGLRLIYYSQIVNDFQKGDIAEGYSVSREKKESFPLTVTSAQKNPTAFYLCASSPHGSSYEQYFGPGTRLTVT.

The chain carries TRBV5-5 and TRBJ1-2; D not resolved. This CDR3 comprises 14 residues. Germline CDR1 and CDR2: SGHKS and YYEKEE (reference sequence). Deletions cut 1 base from V and 4 bases from J, with 11 bases between. This chain's CDR3 is CASSLLLTTYGYTF. CDR3 DNA sequence: TGTGCCAGCAGCTTGTTACTGACTACCTATGGCTACACCTTC.

The DNA for the CDR3 is TGTGCCAGCAATCCCCGGTGGGGCGAGACCTACGAGCAGTACTTC. Its translation: CASNPRWGETYEQYF. The chain employs TRBV28 and TRBJ2-7, with D maybe TRBD1 (5 bases). Per the germline V gene, CDR1 is MDHEN and CDR2 is SYDVKM. The CDR3 runs 15 residues. Trimming stripped 7 bases from V and 2 bases from J, with 18 bases between. Together with reference TRBV28 and TRBJ2-7, the CDR3 gives the full variable domain: DVKVTQSSRYLVKRTGEKVFLECVQDMDHENMFWYRQDPGLGLRLIYFSYDVKMKEKGDIPEGYSVSREKKERFSLILESASTNQTSMYLCASNPRWGETYEQYFGPGTRLTVT.

Regarding this clonotype: One end of the junction does not line up with germline, which may come from a read error. This rearrangement joins TRBV5-1 to TRBJ2-2, with TRBD1 matching over 9 bases. The CDR3 is made up of 16 amino acids. Germline V gene sequence: CDR1 SGHRS, CDR2 YFSETQ. The CDR3 loop reads CASSTTRDRDTGELFF. CDR3 nucleotide sequence: TGTGCCAGCAGCACTACGCGGGACAGGGACACCGGGGAGCTGTTTTTT.

The genes are TRBV20-1 and TRBJ1-6; D may be TRBD1 (5 bases). The CDR3 has 12 amino acids. Germline V gives CDR1 DFQATT, CDR2 SNEGSKA (reference sequence). V shed 7 bases and J shed 3 bases, with 7 bases lying between them. The CDR3: CSVRGYNSPLHF. The CDR3 DNA reads as TGCAGTGTTAGGGGCTATAATTCACCCCTCCACTTT.

Of note for this clonotype: This sequence may be a read error, since a much larger clone differs from it by one base. V is TRBV7-2 and J is TRBJ1-6, with a possible D match to TRBD1 (5 bases). Germline V CDR1 and CDR2: SGHTA, FQGNSA. CDR3 size: 15 residues. The CDR3, as DNA: TGTGCCGGCAGCTCCTACGGGGAGGGGAATTCACCCCTCCACTTT. This translates into CAGSSYGEGNSPLHF.

The CDR3 sequence: CASQDRSNQPQHF. The CDR3 nucleotides are TGTGCCAGTCAGGACAGAAGTAATCAGCCCCAGCATTTT. The rearrangement uses TRBV19 and TRBJ1-5, with D maybe TRBD1 (6 bases). V was pared by 8 bases and J by 4 bases, with 12 bases between. The CDR3 contains 13 residues. Per the germline V gene, CDR1 is LNHDA and CDR2 is SQIVND (reference sequence).

The chain has TRBV7-6 and TRBJ2-5, with TRBD2 as a possible D gene (6 bases). The CDR3 contains 14 residues. Germline V gene lookup returns CDR1 SGHVS and CDR2 FNYEAQ. Trimming removed 3 bases from V and 5 bases from J, with 13 bases in between. The CDR3, as DNA: TGTGCCAGCAGCTTCTCTAGCGCGTTGGAGACCCAGTACTTC. Translated: CASSFSSALETQYF.

CDR3 nucleotide sequence: TGTGCCAGCAGTCGCCGGGCGTCCAGGGGGCAGGAAAAACTGTTTTTT. This sequence encodes CASSRRASRGQEKLFF. The chain combines TRBV7-3 with TRBJ1-4; 8 positions match TRBD1. V lost 6 bases, J lost 8 bases, and 14 bases stayed unmatched. CDR1 is SGHTA and CDR2 is FQGTGA in the germline V gene. This CDR3 region has 16 residues.

Details on this clonotype: It may be a read error: a sequence one base away is much more abundant. The CDR3 is CASSIFVNTGAFF. The CDR3 DNA reads as TGTGCCAGTAGTATATTTGTGAACACTGGAGCTTTCTTT. The chain carries TRBV19 and TRBJ1-1, with D unclear. The length of the CDR3 is 13 residues. Germline lookup yields CDR1 LNHDA and CDR2 SQIVND (reference sequence).

This chain connects TRBV28 to TRBJ2-7; the D gene is possibly TRBD1 (6 bases). The CDR3 spans 16 residues. The germline V gene encodes CDR1 MDHEN and CDR2 SYDVKM. Between the trimmed V and J ends, which lost 10 bases and 2 bases, there was a span of 24 bases. The CDR3 here is CATSTIGTSTPYEQYF. The CDR3 DNA sequence: TGTGCCACCTCTACCATAGGGACATCGACCCCCTACGAGCAGTACTTC.

This clonotype appeared a few times. The chain employs TRBV20-1 and TRBJ1-1, with D possibly being TRBD1 (6 bases). This CDR3 has 13 amino acids. The germline V and J ends were trimmed by 1 base and 10 bases, with 16 bases remaining between them. CDR1 and CDR2 from the germline V gene are DFQATT and SNEGSKA (reference sequence). The CDR3 loop reads CSARGIKGTPAFF. CDR3 nucleotides: TGCAGTGCTAGAGGGATCAAAGGGACACCAGCTTTCTTT.

The rearrangement joins TRBV11-2 to TRBJ2-5, with TRBD1 matching 12 bases. The germline V gene encodes CDR1 SGHAT and CDR2 FQNNGV. CDR3 length equals 18 residues. V gave up 5 bases and J gave up 4 bases; unmatched junction bases: 14. The CDR3 DNA sequence: TGTGCCAGCAGCAGAGGCCGGGGCGGGACAGGGGGCGCAGAGACCCAGTACTTC. Encoded protein: CASSRGRGGTGGAETQYF.

This clonotype was observed a handful of times. The rearrangement links TRBV7-2 to TRBJ2-5; unclear D gene. In germline, CDR1 is SGHTA, CDR2 FQGNSA. The ends were cut back, 5 bases at V and 2 bases at J, with 6 bases in the middle. The CDR3 is 12 amino acids. DNA for the CDR3: TGTGCCAGCAGCAAACCACAAGAGACCCAGTACTTC. It encodes CASSKPQETQYF.

The chain joins TRBV12-3 or TRBV12-4 to TRBJ2-6, with 7 bases lining up with TRBD2. CDR3 length: 18 amino acids. V lost 9 bases and J lost 0; bases outside the gene matches: 14. This chain's CDR3 is CASGGVALQFSGANVLTF. For the CDR3, the DNA is TGTGCCAGTGGGGGGGTCGCGCTTCAATTCTCTGGGGCCAACGTCCTGACTTTC.

Details on this clonotype: One end of the junction varies from germline; a read error may be responsible. This chain's CDR3 is CASSLEIDRGTSTDTQYF. The CDR3 bases are TGTGCCAGCAGCTTAGAAATCGACAGAGGAACTAGCACAGATACACAGTATTTT. The chain combines TRBV7-9 with TRBJ2-3; TRBD2 might be the D (6 bases). The CDR3 runs 18 residues. Germline V CDR1 and CDR2: SEHNR, FQNEAQ (reference sequence).

At least ten counts were recorded for this clonotype. The chain recombines TRBV14 with TRBJ1-1; D possibly corresponds to TRBD1 (6 bases). V lost 3 bases, J lost 4 bases, and 9 bases lay in between. Germline V gene data show CDR1 as SGHDN and CDR2 as FVKESK. CDR3 length equals 13 residues. CDR3: CASSHFRGTEAFF. The CDR3 DNA reads as TGTGCCAGCAGCCATTTCAGGGGCACTGAAGCTTTCTTT.

In nucleotides, the CDR3 is TGTGCCAGCACCATGAAGGGAGTTAGAGAGACCCAGTACTTC. This sequence encodes CASTMKGVRETQYF. The chain links TRBV7-8 to TRBJ2-5; D is perhaps TRBD2 (5 bases). Germline V gene lookup returns CDR1 SGHVS and CDR2 FQNEAQ. The germline V and J ends were trimmed by 7 bases and 4 bases, with 16 bases remaining between them. This CDR3 has 14 amino acids.

This clonotype was detected a few times. The rearrangement joins TRBV20-1 to TRBJ2-1, with D unclear. Germline-derived CDR1 and CDR2 are DFQATT and SNEGSKA (reference sequence). The CDR3 consists of 13 residues. Trimming took 2 bases from V and 3 from J, leaving 8 bases between them. The CDR3, as DNA: TGCAGTGCTAGAATACCTAACTACAATGAGCAGTTCTTC. Translating it yields CSARIPNYNEQFF.

Note on this clonotype: Because the CDR3 is missing its conserved closing phenylalanine or tryptophan, this is likely a read error. The rearrangement uses TRBV24-1 and TRBJ2-7; D not resolved. Trimming pared 6 bases from V and 0 bases from J, leaving 8 bases between. CDR1 and CDR2 from the germline V gene are KGHDR and SFDVKD. The CDR3 is made up of 13 amino acids. The CDR3 DNA sequence: TGTGCCACCAGTCACCAAGACTCCTACGAGCAGTACTCC. Amino acid sequence: CATSHQDSYEQYS.

The chain combines TRBV25-1 with TRBJ2-5; D is unresolved. Trimming cost V 6 bases and J 1 base, with 15 bases left between them. The V gene's germline CDR1 is MGHDK and CDR2 SYGVNS. This CDR3 contains 15 residues. This CDR3 reads CASRALFPPQETQYF. The CDR3 DNA reads as TGTGCCAGCAGGGCCCTTTTTCCCCCCCAAGAGACCCAGTACTTC.

The chain combines TRBV24-1 with TRBJ2-3; the match to TRBD2 covers 7 bases. Germline V gene lookup returns CDR1 KGHDR and CDR2 SFDVKD. The CDR3 is made up of 17 amino acids. After removal of 3 bases from V and 1 base from J, the junction contained 9 bases not matched to a gene. CDR3 sequence (DNA): TGTGCCACCAGTGATCGCGGAGCGGGACTACGCACAGATACGCAGTATTTT. Protein: CATSDRGAGLRTDTQYF.